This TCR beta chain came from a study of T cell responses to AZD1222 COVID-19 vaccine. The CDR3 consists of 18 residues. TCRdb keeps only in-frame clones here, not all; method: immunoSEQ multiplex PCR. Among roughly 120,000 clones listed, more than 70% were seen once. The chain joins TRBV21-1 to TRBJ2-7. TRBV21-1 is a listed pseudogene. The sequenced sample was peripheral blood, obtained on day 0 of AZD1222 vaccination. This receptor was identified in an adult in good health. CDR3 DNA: TGTGCCAGCAGCGACCGTTTAACCGGGACGGAGGTCTCCTACGAGCAGTACTTC. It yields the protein CASSDRLTGTEVSYEQYF.